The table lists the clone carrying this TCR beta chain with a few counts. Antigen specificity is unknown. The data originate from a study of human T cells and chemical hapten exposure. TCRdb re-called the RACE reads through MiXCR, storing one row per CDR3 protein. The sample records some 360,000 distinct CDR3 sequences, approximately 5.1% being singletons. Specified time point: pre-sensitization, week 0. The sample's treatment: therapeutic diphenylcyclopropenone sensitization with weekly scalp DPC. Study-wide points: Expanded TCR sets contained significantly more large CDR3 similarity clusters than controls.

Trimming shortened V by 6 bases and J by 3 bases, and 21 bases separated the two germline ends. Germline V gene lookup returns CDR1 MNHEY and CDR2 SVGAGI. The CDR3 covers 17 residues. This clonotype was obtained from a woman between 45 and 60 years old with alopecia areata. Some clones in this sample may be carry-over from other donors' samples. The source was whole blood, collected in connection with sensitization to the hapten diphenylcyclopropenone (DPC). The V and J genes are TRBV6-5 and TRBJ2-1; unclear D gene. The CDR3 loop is CASSYYQDGSHYNEQFF. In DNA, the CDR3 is TGTGCCAGCAGCTATTACCAAGACGGCTCTCACTACAATGAGCAGTTCTTC.